Below are 8 T cell receptor beta chains sequenced from a single sample in a study of T cells after yellow fever vaccination. MiXCR, applied by TCRdb to the 5' RACE reads, yields one record per CDR3 protein. The table includes around 550,000 distinct CDR3 sequences, roughly 19% detected once. The material was PBMCs, obtained 15 days after the yellow fever booster vaccination. These receptors originate from a man aged 25-45 years who received the YFV17D yellow fever vaccine.

V gene TRBV15 combines with J gene TRBJ2-3; perhaps TRBD2 as D (5 bases). Germline assignment: CDR1 LNHNV and CDR2 YYDKDF (reference sequence). The V end lost 0 bases, the J end lost 2 bases, and 15 bases lay between the germline ends. CDR3 length: 17 amino acids. CDR3 in amino acids: CATSRDLNSVTTDTQYF. The CDR3 nucleotides are TGTGCCACCAGCAGAGATCTGAATAGCGTTACCACAGATACGCAGTATTTT.

The chain combines TRBV16 with TRBJ2-5; maybe TRBD2 (5 bases). Germline-derived CDR1 and CDR2 are KGHSY and FQNENV. The V end lost 0 bases, the J end lost 9 bases, and 14 bases lay between the germline ends. The CDR3 consists of 14 residues. CDR3 nucleotides: TGTGCCAGCAGCCAATCGGGCGGAGGAATGGCCCAGTACTTC. The encoded protein is CASSQSGGGMAQYF.

This clonotype was seen ten or more times. The chain couples TRBV4-2 to TRBJ1-4; D remains unclear. This CDR3 has 12 residues. Germline loops: CDR1 LGHNA, CDR2 YNFKEQ. V was trimmed by 3 bases and J by 8 bases, leaving 7 bases between them. Written as DNA, the CDR3 is TGTGCCAGCAGCCAGCTTGGGGAAAAACTGTTTTTT. This translates into CASSQLGEKLFF.

This clonotype was counted only a few times. The chain joins TRBV20-1 to TRBJ2-4, with D tentatively TRBD1 or TRBD2 (5 bases each). The CDR3 is made up of 13 amino acids. Germline lookup yields CDR1 DFQATT and CDR2 SNEGSKA (reference sequence). V lost 1 base, J lost 7 bases, and 11 bases lay in between. The CDR3 DNA reads TGCAGTGCTAGAGGAAGGGACCCTAACATTCAGTACTTC. Protein product: CSARGRDPNIQYF.

The CDR3 loop reads CASSPRMGARSGANVLTF. In DNA, the CDR3 is TGTGCCAGCTCACCTAGGATGGGGGCGCGGTCCGGGGCCAACGTCCTGACTTTC. The gene calls are TRBV18 and TRBJ2-6; possibly TRBD1 for D (6 bases). This CDR3 comprises 18 residues. Germline V gives CDR1 KGHSH, CDR2 LQKENI. Deletions cut 3 bases from V and 4 bases from J, with 19 bases between.

The chain joins TRBV28 to TRBJ2-7; D is undetermined. The germline gives CDR1 MDHEN, CDR2 SYDVKM. The V end was cut by 6 bases, the J end by 3 bases, with 9 bases between. This CDR3 region has 12 residues. The CDR3 sequence: CASSQSYYEQYF. The CDR3 nucleotides read TGTGCCAGCAGCCAGAGTTACTACGAGCAGTACTTC.

The rearrangement uses TRBV20-1 and TRBJ2-5; perhaps TRBD1 as D (6 bases). This CDR3 is built from 13 residues. The germline V gene has CDR1 DFQATT and CDR2 SNEGSKA (reference sequence). The V end lost 4 bases, the J end lost 2 bases, and 11 bases lay between the germline ends. The CDR3 reads CSAIRTAQETQYF. In nucleotides, the CDR3 is TGCAGTGCTATCAGGACAGCTCAAGAGACCCAGTACTTC.

Ten or more counts support this clonotype. The chain recombines TRBV18 with TRBJ2-7; TRBD1 matches at 8 bases. The CDR3 has 14 amino acids. Looked up from germline, CDR1 is KGHSH and CDR2 is LQKENI. The chain's CDR3 is CASSPGTGSYEQYF. CDR3 DNA sequence: TGTGCTAGCAGCCCCGGGACAGGTTCCTACGAGCAGTACTTC.